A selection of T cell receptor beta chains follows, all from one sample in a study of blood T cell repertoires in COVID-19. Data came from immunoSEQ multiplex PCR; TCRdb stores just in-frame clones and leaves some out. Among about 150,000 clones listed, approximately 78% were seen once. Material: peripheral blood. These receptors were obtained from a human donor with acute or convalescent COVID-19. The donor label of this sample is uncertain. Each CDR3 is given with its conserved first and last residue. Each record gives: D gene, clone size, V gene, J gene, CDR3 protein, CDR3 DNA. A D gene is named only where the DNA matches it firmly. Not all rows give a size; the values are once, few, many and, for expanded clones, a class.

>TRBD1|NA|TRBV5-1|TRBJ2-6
CASSLGDRETNVLTF
TGCGCCAGCAGCTTGGGGGACAGGGAAACCAACGTCCTGACTTTC
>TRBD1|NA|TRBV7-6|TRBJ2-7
CASSLGQGQAYEQYF
TGTGCCAGCAGCTTAGGACAGGGGCAAGCCTACGAGCAGTACTTC
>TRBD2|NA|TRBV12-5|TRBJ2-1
CASGPLGGVEQFF
TGTGCTAGTGGTCCTCTTGGGGGGGTCGAGCAGTTCTTC
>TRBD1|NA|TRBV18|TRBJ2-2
CASSPTGGAYTGELFF
TGTGCCAGCTCTCCGACAGGGGGCGCCTACACCGGGGAGCTGTTTTTT
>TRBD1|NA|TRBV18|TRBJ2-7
CASSPRQGEYEQYF
TGTGCCAGCTCCCCCCGACAGGGAGAGTACGAGCAGTACTTC
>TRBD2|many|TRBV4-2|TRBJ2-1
CASSQVLAMDSYNEQFF
TGTGCCAGCAGCCAAGTACTAGCGATGGACTCCTACAATGAGCAGTTCTTC
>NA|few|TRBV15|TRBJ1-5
CATSTGASQPQHF
TGTGCCACCAGCACAGGGGCAAGTCAGCCCCAGCATTTT
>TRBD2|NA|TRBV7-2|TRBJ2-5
CASSGGASGWQETQYF
TGTGCCAGCAGCGGGGGGGCTAGCGGGTGGCAAGAGACCCAGTACTTC
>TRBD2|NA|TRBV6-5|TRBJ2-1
CASIKSGGLFNEQFF
TGTGCCAGCATCAAATCGGGGGGGCTTTTTAATGAGCAGTTCTTC
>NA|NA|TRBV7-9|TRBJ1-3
CASSSGRTSGNTIYF
TGTGCCAGCAGCTCAGGGAGGACGTCTGGAAACACCATATATTTT
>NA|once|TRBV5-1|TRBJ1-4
CASSLESGRGKLFF
TGCGCCAGCAGCTTGGAGTCGGGGCGGGGAAAACTGTTTTTT
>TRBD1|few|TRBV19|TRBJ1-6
CASSPGGGGSPLHF
TGTGCCAGTAGTCCAGGGGGCGGCGGTTCACCCCTCCACTTT
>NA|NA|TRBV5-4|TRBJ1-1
CASSFPNRRNTEAFF
TGTGCCAGCAGCTTCCCCAATCGGAGGAACACTGAAGCTTTCTTT
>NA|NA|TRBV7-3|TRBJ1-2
CASRSDSLRGGYTF
TGTGCCAGCAGGTCGGACAGCCTGAGGGGTGGCTACACCTTC
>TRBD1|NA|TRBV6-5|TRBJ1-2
CASSSQGNKRGYTF
TGTGCCAGCAGTTCACAGGGGAACAAGCGTGGCTACACCTTC
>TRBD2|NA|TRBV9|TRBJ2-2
CASSPRWTSGGSGGELFF
TGTGCCAGCAGCCCCCGATGGACTAGCGGGGGTTCGGGGGGGGAGCTGTTTTTT
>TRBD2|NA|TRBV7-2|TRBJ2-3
CASSLLDSGGPSSTDTQYF
TGTGCCAGCAGCCTCCTAGATAGCGGGGGGCCATCTAGCACAGATACGCAGTATTTT
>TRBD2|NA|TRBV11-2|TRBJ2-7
CASSPRLRAGVNEQYF
TGTGCCAGCAGCCCCCGATTAAGAGCGGGGGTCAACGAGCAGTACTTC
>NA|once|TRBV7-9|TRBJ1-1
CASSLVGVTEAFF
TGTGCCAGCAGCTTAGTAGGGGTCACTGAAGCTTTCTTT
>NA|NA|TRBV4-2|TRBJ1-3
CASSPLGVDGNTIYF
TGTGCCAGCAGCCCCCTCGGGGTGGACGGAAACACCATATATTTT
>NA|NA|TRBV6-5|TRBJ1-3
CASRIQGRNTIYF
TGTGCCAGCAGAATACAGGGACGGAACACCATATATTTT
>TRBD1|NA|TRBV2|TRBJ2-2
CASPLGRDRGNGLNTGELFF
TGTGCCAGCCCCCTAGGGAGGGACAGGGGTAATGGTCTGAACACCGGGGAGCTGTTTTTT
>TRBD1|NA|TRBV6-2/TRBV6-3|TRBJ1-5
CASSYSTGDRAGGSNQPQHF
TGTGCCAGCAGTTACTCGACCGGGGACAGGGCGGGCGGAAGCAATCAGCCCCAGCATTTT
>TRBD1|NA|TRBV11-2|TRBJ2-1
CASSLKGAYEQFF
TGTGCCAGCAGCTTAAAGGGGGCCTATGAGCAGTTCTTC
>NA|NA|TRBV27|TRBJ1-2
CASRAPVGNGYTF
TGTGCCAGCAGAGCCCCGGTGGGCAATGGCTACACCTTC
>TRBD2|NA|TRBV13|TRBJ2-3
CASSFRTSGVTDTQYF
TGTGCCAGCAGCTTTCGGACTAGCGGCGTCACAGATACGCAGTATTTT
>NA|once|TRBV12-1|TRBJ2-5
CASSTDRPKGRETQYF
TGTGCCAGCAGCACGGACAGGCCTAAAGGAAGGGAGACCCAGTACTTC
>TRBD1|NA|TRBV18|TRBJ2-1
CASSPTRDRGRTNEQFF
TGTGCCAGCTCACCGACGAGGGACAGGGGGCGAACCAATGAGCAGTTCTTC
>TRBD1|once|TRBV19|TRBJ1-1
CASSRTGNTEAFF
TGTGCCAGTAGTCGGACAGGAAACACTGAAGCTTTCTTT
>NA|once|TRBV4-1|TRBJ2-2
CASSPPQGNTGELFF
TGCGCCAGCAGCCCCCCGCAGGGCAACACCGGGGAGCTGTTTTTT
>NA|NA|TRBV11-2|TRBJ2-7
CASSKEGGPAYEQYF
TGTGCCAGCAGTAAAGAGGGGGGGCCGGCCTACGAGCAGTACTTC
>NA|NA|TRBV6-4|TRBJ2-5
CASSDNRGSPQYF
TGTGCCAGCAGTGACAATAGGGGGAGTCCCCAGTACTTC
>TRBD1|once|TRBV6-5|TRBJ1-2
CASSRDRGDYGYTF
TGTGCCAGCAGCAGAGACAGGGGGGACTATGGCTACACCTTC
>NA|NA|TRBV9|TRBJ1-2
CASSVDWSSLYGYTF
TGTGCCAGCAGCGTAGATTGGAGCAGCCTCTATGGCTACACCTTC
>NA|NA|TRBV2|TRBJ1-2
CASSVRSLYGYTF
TGTGCCAGCAGTGTGCGGAGCCTCTATGGCTACACCTTC
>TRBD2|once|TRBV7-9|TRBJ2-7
CASSLGGSGGRYEQYF
TGTGCCAGCAGCTTAGGGGGTAGCGGGGGCAGGTACGAGCAGTACTTC
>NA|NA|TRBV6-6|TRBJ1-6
CASSYANNSPLHF
TGTGCCAGCAGTTACGCGAATAATTCACCCCTCCACTTT
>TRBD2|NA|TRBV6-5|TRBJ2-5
CASSLAGAQETQYF
TGTGCCAGCAGTTTAGCGGGAGCACAAGAGACCCAGTACTTC
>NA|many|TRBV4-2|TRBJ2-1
CASSQEKGVNEQFF
TGTGCCAGCAGCCAAGAGAAAGGGGTCAATGAGCAGTTCTTC
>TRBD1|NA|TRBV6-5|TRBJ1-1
CASSSQGARTEAFF
TGTGCCAGCAGTTCACAGGGGGCCAGGACTGAAGCTTTCTTT